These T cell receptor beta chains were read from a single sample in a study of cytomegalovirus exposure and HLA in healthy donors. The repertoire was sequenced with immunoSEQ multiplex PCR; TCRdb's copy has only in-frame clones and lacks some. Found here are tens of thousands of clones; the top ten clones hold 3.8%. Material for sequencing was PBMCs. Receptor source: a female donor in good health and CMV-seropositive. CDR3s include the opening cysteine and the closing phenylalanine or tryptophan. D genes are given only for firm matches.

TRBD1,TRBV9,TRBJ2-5,CASSVEGGQGQETQYF,TGTGCCAGCAGCGTAGAGGGAGGACAGGGGCAGGAGACCCAGTACTTC
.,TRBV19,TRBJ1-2,CASSIDPGDGYTF,TGTGCCAGTAGTATAGATCCAGGGGATGGCTACACCTTC
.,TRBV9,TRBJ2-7,CASSAPEQGYEQYF,TGTGCCAGCAGCGCCCCCGAACAGGGCTACGAGCAGTACTTC
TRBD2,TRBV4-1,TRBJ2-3,CASSPGLAGGISSTDTQYF,TGCGCCAGCAGCCCAGGACTAGCGGGGGGGATCTCTAGCACAGATACGCAGTATTTT
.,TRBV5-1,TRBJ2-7,CASSLAGSPSSYEQYF,TGCGCCAGCAGCTTGGCCGGCTCCCCTAGCTCCTACGAGCAGTACTTC
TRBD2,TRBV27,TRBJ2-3,CASSISGRPTDTQYF,TGTGCCAGCAGTATAAGCGGGAGGCCCACAGATACGCAGTATTTT
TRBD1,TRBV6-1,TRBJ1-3,CASTQGGAGNTIYF,TGTGCCAGCACCCAGGGGGGAGCCGGAAACACCATATATTTT
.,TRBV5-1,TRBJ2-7,CASSSGGYEQYF,TGCGCCAGCAGCTCAGGAGGATACGAGCAGTACTTC
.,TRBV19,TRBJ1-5,CASSTQNNQPQHF,TGTGCCAGTAGTACCCAGAACAATCAGCCCCAGCATTTT
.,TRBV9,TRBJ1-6,CASSAGGTYNSPLHF,TGTGCCAGCAGCGCGGGGGGCACCTATAATTCACCCCTCCACTTT
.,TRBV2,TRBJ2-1,CASSPGHGDNEQFF,TGTGCCAGCAGTCCGGGACACGGAGACAATGAGCAGTTCTTC
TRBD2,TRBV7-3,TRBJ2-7,CASSLMGGEPAYEQYF,TGTGCCAGCAGCTTAATGGGAGGGGAGCCCGCCTACGAGCAGTACTTC
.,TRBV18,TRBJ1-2,CASSPRERGYTF,TGTGCCAGCTCACCACGGGAGCGGGGCTACACCTTC